The rows below give T cell receptor beta chains drawn from one sample of a study of blood T cells in healthy people across ages. One entry per CDR3 protein, called by TCRdb with MiXCR from the 5' RACE reads. The repertoire has 1.6 million or so distinct CDR3 sequences, approximately 32% of them found once; the top ten carry roughly 12%. Sequencing input: blood. Receptors were obtained from a woman under 40 in good health. CDR3s leave out the opening cysteine and the closing phenylalanine or tryptophan.

J | V | length | CDR3
TRBJ2-1 | TRBV20-1 | 14 | SARPRTGGSYNEQF
TRBJ2-7 | TRBV4-1 | 14 | ASSQDQGAGSYEQY
TRBJ2-3 | TRBV5-1 | 12 | ASSLAGFPDTQY
TRBJ2-3 | TRBV2 | 12 | ASAVGVWDRSQY
TRBJ2-7 | TRBV4-1 | 11 | ASSRPDSYEQY
TRBJ2-1 | TRBV4-2 | 13 | ASSQGANGSNEQF
TRBJ1-4 | TRBV20-1 | 11 | SARDTTPRKLF
TRBJ1-1 | TRBV6-1 | 11 | ASSEVDLTEAF
TRBJ2-1 | TRBV7-3 | 12 | ASSFLLDHNEQF
TRBJ2-7 | TRBV20-1 | 12 | SALTGPSSYEQY
TRBJ2-2 | TRBV4-1 | 13 | ASSQPHRGRGERF
TRBJ1-2 | TRBV15 | 11 | ATSREMDYGYT
TRBJ2-5 | TRBV5-1 | 15 | ASSLASGGPGRETQY
TRBJ2-5 | TRBV6-2/TRBV6-3 | 15 | ASRTDSLGQGQETQY
TRBJ2-4 | TRBV29-1 | 11 | SVPQGDKNIQY
TRBJ2-7 | TRBV20-1 | 13 | SAGRPLANSYEQY
TRBJ2-1 | TRBV20-1 | 16 | SAPMGLAGRASDNEQF
TRBJ2-5 | TRBV18 | 14 | ASSERTSGKMETQY
TRBJ2-2 | TRBV6-1 | 15 | ASSERNGGQNTGELF
TRBJ2-7 | TRBV4-2 | 11 | ASSQLGTYEQY
TRBJ2-1 | TRBV7-2 | 14 | ASSPRRALGGSEQF
TRBJ2-1 | TRBV15 | 14 | ATSKPGSGSYNEQF
TRBJ2-1 | TRBV20-1 | 12 | SASRDVGYNEQF
TRBJ1-5 | TRBV4-2 | 12 | ASSQRVGNQPQH
TRBJ2-5 | TRBV9 | 11 | ASSVEGVSTQY
TRBJ1-1 | TRBV29-1 | 11 | SVEGGTSTEAF
TRBJ2-3 | TRBV5-1 | 13 | ASSPNGVRTDTQY
TRBJ1-2 | TRBV21-1 | 12 | ASSKDTGVYGYT
TRBJ1-2 | TRBV6-2/TRBV6-3 | 13 | ASSFGAGANYGYT
TRBJ1-5 | TRBV12-3/TRBV12-4 | 11 | ASNTGAGQPQH
TRBJ2-1 | TRBV2 | 11 | ASSGFSSGIHF
TRBJ2-1 | TRBV24-1 | 11 | ATRDSLAAEQF
TRBJ2-1 | TRBV12-3/TRBV12-4 | 13 | VSRLSGLSYNEQF
TRBJ1-4 | TRBV29-1 | 11 | SVASIGFEKLF
TRBJ2-1 | TRBV4-1 | 15 | ASSQDRGVLTRDEQF
TRBJ1-5 | TRBV27 | 13 | ASSHCRDKDQPQH
TRBJ2-1 | TRBV9 | 16 | ACSVGEASGSRGNEQF
TRBJ2-7 | TRBV2 | 11 | ASISEGSYEQY
TRBJ2-3 | TRBV15 | 13 | ATSRDSSNPDTQY
TRBJ2-7 | TRBV29-1 | 12 | SVEPYGGTYEQY
TRBJ2-7 | TRBV20-1 | 12 | SARVHGRAYEQY
TRBJ2-4 | TRBV5-1 | 13 | ASSPPTGIKNIQY
TRBJ2-7 | TRBV9 | 13 | ASSSRTGQTYEQY
TRBJ1-6 | TRBV4-2 | 13 | ASSQRTGGNSPLH
TRBJ2-1 | TRBV25-1 | 10 | ASRMEYNEQF
TRBJ2-1 | TRBV12-3/TRBV12-4 | 13 | ASSQLAGSVDEQF
TRBJ1-1 | TRBV18 | 11 | ASSPGNQPEAF
TRBJ1-2 | TRBV28 | 11 | ASRLGQNYGYT
TRBJ2-1 | TRBV12-3/TRBV12-4 | 14 | TSTDGTSGRAREQF
TRBJ1-2 | TRBV7-9 | 10 | ASSAGTDGYT
TRBJ2-7 | TRBV9 | 12 | ASSVGLGGYEQY
TRBJ2-7 | TRBV5-5 | 13 | ASSLAQGSSYEQY
TRBJ2-6 | TRBV27 | 15 | ASSFLSARSGANVLT
TRBJ1-5 | TRBV30 | 12 | AWSVRRGGEPQH
NA | TRBV20-1 | 15 | SARGFGEEVGGETQY